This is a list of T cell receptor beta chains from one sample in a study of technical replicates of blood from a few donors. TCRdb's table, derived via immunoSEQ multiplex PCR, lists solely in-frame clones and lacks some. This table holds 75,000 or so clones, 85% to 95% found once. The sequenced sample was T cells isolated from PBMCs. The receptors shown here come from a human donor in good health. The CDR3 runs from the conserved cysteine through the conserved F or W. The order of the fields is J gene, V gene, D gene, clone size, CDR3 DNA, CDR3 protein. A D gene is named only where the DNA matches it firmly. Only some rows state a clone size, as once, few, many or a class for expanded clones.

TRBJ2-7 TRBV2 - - TGTGCCAGCAGTAGCCTAGGTGGGGAGCGGTACTTC CASSSLGGERYF
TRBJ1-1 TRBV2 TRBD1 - TGTGCCAGCAGGGGGAGACAGGGCGCCTCTGAAGCTTTCTTT CASRGRQGASEAFF
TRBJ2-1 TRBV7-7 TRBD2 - TGTGCTAGCAGCTTATCGGCGGGAGGGTCTGATGAGCAGTTCTTC CASSLSAGGSDEQFF
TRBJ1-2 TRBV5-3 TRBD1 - TGTGCCAGAAGCCGCCATTCCGGGACAGGGACTTCTAACTATGGCTACACCTTC CARSRHSGTGTSNYGYTF
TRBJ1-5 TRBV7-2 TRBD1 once TGTGCCAGCAGCCAAACTGGACAGGGCTTTAGCAATCAGCCCCAGCATTTT CASSQTGQGFSNQPQHF
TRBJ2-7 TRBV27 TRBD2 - TGTGCCAGCAGTTTGCGGGAGGGAACCTACGAGCAGTACTTC CASSLREGTYEQYF
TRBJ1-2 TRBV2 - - TGTGCCAGCGCGGGCTATGGCTACACCTTC CASAGYGYTF
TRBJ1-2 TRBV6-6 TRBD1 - TGTGCCAGCAGTTACTCGAGATCCAGGGGGGAGTATGGCTACACCTTC CASSYSRSRGEYGYTF
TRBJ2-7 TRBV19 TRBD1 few TGTGCCAGTAGCAGGGACAGGGAGTACGAGCAGTACTTC CASSRDREYEQYF
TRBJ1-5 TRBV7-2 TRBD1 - TGTGCCAGCAGCTCACAGGGGGGGATGAATCAGCCCCAGCATTTT CASSSQGGMNQPQHF
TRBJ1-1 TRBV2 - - TGTGCCAGCACCAACAGGGAAGCTTTCTTT CASTNREAFF
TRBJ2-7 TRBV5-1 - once TGCGCCAGCAGCTCAGCAGGCGAGCAGTACTTC CASSSAGEQYF
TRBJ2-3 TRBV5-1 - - TGCGCCAGCAGCTTGATGCAGTTGGGACACAGCACAGATACGCAGTATTTT CASSLMQLGHSTDTQYF
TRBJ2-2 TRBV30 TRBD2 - TGTGCCTGGAGTCCCCCGGGGAGGGCGAACACCGGGGAGCTGTTTTTT CAWSPPGRANTGELFF
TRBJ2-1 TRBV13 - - TGTGCCAGCAGGCCACGGGACTCTTCCTACAATGAGCAGTTCTTC CASRPRDSSYNEQFF
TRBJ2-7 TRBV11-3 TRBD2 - TGTGCCAGCAGTCACGGCCTAGCGGGAGGAGCCTACGAGCAGTACTTC CASSHGLAGGAYEQYF
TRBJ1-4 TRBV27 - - TGTGCCAGCAAGCGTCGGATTGCAACTAATGAAAAACTGTTTTTT CASKRRIATNEKLFF
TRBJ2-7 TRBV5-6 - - TGTGCCAGCAGCTTCGGGAGCGCCGAGCAGTACTTC CASSFGSAEQYF
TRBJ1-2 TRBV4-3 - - TGCGCCAGCAGCCAAGTGGCGGGGGGCTATGGCTACACCTTC CASSQVAGGYGYTF
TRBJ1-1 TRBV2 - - TGTGCCAGCACAAACACTGAAGCTTTCTTT CASTNTEAFF
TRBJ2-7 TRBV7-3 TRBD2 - TGTGCCAGCAGCTTCGCGGGAGGGTGGGAGCAGTACTTC CASSFAGGWEQYF
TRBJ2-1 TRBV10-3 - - TGTGCCATCAGTGAGAGCCCCAATGAGCAGTTCTTC CAISESPNEQFF
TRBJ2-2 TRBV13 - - TGTGCCAGCAGGACAAGGGGCACCGGGGAGCTGTTTTTT CASRTRGTGELFF
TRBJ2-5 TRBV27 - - TGTGCCAGCAGTTTTCGAGAGACCCAGTACTTC CASSFRETQYF
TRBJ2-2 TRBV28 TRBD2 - TGTGCCAGCAGTTCCTTAGCGGGCAGAGGCACCGGGGAGCTGTTTTTT CASSSLAGRGTGELFF
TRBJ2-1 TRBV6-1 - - TGTGCCAGCAGTGAAGGACAGGAGTTCTCCTACAATGAGCAGTTCTTC CASSEGQEFSYNEQFF
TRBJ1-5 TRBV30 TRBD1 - TGTGCCTGGAGAGACAGGGATAATCAGCCCCAGCATTTT CAWRDRDNQPQHF
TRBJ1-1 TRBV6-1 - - TGTGCCAGCAGCCCAGCAGGGGATGACACTGAAGCTTTCTTT CASSPAGDDTEAFF
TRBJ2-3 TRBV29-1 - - TGCAGCGCATCTAGTCTCACAGATACGCAGTATTTT CSASSLTDTQYF
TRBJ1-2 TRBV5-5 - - TGTGCCAGCAGCTTGGTAGAGGCTGACGGCTACACCTTC CASSLVEADGYTF
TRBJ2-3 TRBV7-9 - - TGTGCCAGCAGCTTAGATGGGGGCTGGACTAGAGATACGCAGTATTTT CASSLDGGWTRDTQYF
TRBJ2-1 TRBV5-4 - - TGTGCCAGCAGCCGTACCCCCAGCTACAATGAGCAGTTCTTC CASSRTPSYNEQFF
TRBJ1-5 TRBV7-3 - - TGTGCCAGCATTCCACGGGGTGGGAGGCAGCCCCAGCATTTT CASIPRGGRQPQHF
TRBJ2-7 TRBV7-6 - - TGTGCCAGCAGCTTAGTCGCGGGGTTCGGGGAGCAGTACTTC CASSLVAGFGEQYF
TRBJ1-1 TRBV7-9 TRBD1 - TGTGCCAGCAGCATGACAGGGGTCACTGAAGCTTTCTTT CASSMTGVTEAFF
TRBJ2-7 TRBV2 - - TGTGCCAGCAGGGCCTATGGAGGAGCCTACGAGCAGTACTTC CASRAYGGAYEQYF
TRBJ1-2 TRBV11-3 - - TGTGCCAGCAGCTTATCCAGGGACTATGGCTACACCTTC CASSLSRDYGYTF
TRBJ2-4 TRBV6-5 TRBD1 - TGTGCCAGCAGTACCGGGACAGGGAGGAACATTCAGTACTTC CASSTGTGRNIQYF
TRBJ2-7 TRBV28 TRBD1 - TGTGCCAGCAGTGGGGACAGGGGGCGACCCTACGAGCAGTACTTC CASSGDRGRPYEQYF
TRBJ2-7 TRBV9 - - TGTGCCAGCAGCGTAGGGGGGGACAGAGATGCCTACGAGCAGTACTTC CASSVGGDRDAYEQYF
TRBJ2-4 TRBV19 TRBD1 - TGTGCCAGTAGTACCCGGCCGACAGGGGACGGTGTAGCCAAAAACATTCAGTACTTC CASSTRPTGDGVAKNIQYF
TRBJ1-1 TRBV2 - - TGTGCCAGCAGTGATGGCAAGGAAGCTTTCTTT CASSDGKEAFF